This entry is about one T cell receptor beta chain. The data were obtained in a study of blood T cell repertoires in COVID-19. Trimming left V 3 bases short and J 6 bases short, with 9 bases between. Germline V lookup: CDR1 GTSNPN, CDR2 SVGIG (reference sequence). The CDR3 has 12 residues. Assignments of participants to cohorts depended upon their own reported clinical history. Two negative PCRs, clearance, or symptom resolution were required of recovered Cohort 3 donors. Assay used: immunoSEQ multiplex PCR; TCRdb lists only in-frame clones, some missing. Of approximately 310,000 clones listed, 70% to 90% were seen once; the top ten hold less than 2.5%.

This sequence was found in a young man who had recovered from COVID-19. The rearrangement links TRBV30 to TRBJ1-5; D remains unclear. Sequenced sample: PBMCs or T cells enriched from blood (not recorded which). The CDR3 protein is CAWSDNAQPQHF. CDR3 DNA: TGTGCCTGGAGCGACAACGCTCAGCCCCAGCATTTT.